This T cell receptor beta chain was retrieved from a study of shared clonotypes between healthy human individuals. Naive CD8 cells were CD45RO-negative, positively selected for CCR7, excluding terminally differentiated effector memory CD45RA+ cells. The V gene lost 4 bases and the J gene lost 2 bases, with 16 bases spanning the gap. Per the germline V gene, CDR1 is SGHKS and CDR2 is YYEKEE (reference sequence). The CDR3 totals 15 residues. Notes on this clone: No antigen is known for it.

General study points: Memory subsets generally showed smaller estimated richness than naive subsets did.

As handled by the study authors: Filtering differed for immunoSEQ, which gave only junction sequences without quality scores. Sequencing was performed with immunoSEQ multiplex PCR; in TCRdb, only in-frame clones are kept and a portion is missing. V, J and clone size are those of that table, while D and trimming were read from the DNA. Of about 680,000 clones detected, just over 90% appear once; the ten largest clones hold more than 20%. This TCR came from a man in his thirties or forties in good health. V and J are TRBV5-5 and TRBJ2-7; perhaps TRBD2 as D (6 bases). What was sequenced was naive CD8+ T cells sorted from blood. The CDR3 nucleotides are TGTGCCAGCAGCCCCACCTCGCGGGGCGCCTACGAGCAGTACTTC. This gives the protein CASSPTSRGAYEQYF. The whole variable domain, remainder taken from reference TRBV5-5 and TRBJ2-7, is DAGVTQSPTHLIKTRGQQVTLRCSPISGHKSVSWYQQVLGQGPQFIFQYYEKEERGRGNFPDRFSARQFPNYSSELNVNALLLGDSALYLCASSPTSRGAYEQYFGPGTRLTVT.